Described below is a single T cell receptor (beta chain) sequence and its context. Its specificity is unknown. With V trimmed by 0 bases and J by 7 bases, 2 bases remained unmatched. The CDR3 is made up of 15 amino acids. Per the germline V gene, CDR1 is SGHAT and CDR2 is FQNNGV. These data are taken from a study of T cells in localized non-small cell lung cancer. Whole-study results and caveats: The tumor had only one region sequenced, so heterogeneity remains possible. The greatest T cell clonality was found in uninvolved adjacent lung (higher than in tumor). Detection in adjacent lung was observed for a median about 56 of the top 100 tumor clones. With higher T cell density in blood came longer overall survival.

Using immunoSEQ multiplex PCR, the repertoire was profiled, and TCRdb retains in-frame clones only, with some absent. Seen here are fewer than 90,000 clones, over 70% observed once, and the top ten hold roughly 19%. The genes are TRBV11-2 and TRBJ2-1; 11 nucleotides align to TRBD2. The clonotype comes from a man aged 40 to 69 with stage II squamous cell lung carcinoma. The sample in question was PBMCs, obtained before any cancer treatment. In DNA, the CDR3 is TGTGCCAGCAGCTTAGAGGCTAGCGGGAGGAATGAGCAGTTCTTC. It is translated as CASSLEASGRNEQFF.